These T cell receptor beta chains were read from a single sample in a study of cytomegalovirus exposure and HLA in healthy donors. Only in-frame clones appear in the TCRdb table, and some are missing; sequencing was by immunoSEQ multiplex PCR. This table holds roughly 92,000 clones, approximately 7.6% found once. Material for sequencing was PBMCs. These receptors all stem from a man aged 45-65 years in good health and CMV-seronegative. Both conserved end residues are part of each CDR3. D genes are given only for firm matches. Clone size is shown for a subset of rows, as once, few, many or a class of expanded clone.

TRBV27,TRBJ2-7,TRBD2,.,TGTGCCAGCAGTCTGGTTAGCGGGGGTGGAGAGCAGTACTTC,CASSLVSGGGEQYF
TRBV30,TRBJ2-7,TRBD2,.,TGTGCCTGGACTCGAGCGGGGAGCTCCTACGAGCAGTACTTC,CAWTRAGSSYEQYF
TRBV5-6,TRBJ2-7,.,few,TGTGCCAGCAGCTTCAGGGCAGGGAATTCCTACGAGCAGTACTTC,CASSFRAGNSYEQYF
TRBV5-1,TRBJ2-3,.,.,TGCGCCAGCAGCTCAAATTTCAGGGGAACAGATACGCAGTATTTT,CASSSNFRGTDTQYF
TRBV5-1,TRBJ2-5,TRBD2,few,TGCGCCAGCAGCTTGGAGGCGGTAGCGGGGGAAGGGGAGACCCAGTACTTC,CASSLEAVAGEGETQYF
TRBV5-1,TRBJ1-3,.,.,TGCGCCAGCAGCTCCGCCGGGTTACCTGGAAACACCATATATTTT,CASSSAGLPGNTIYF
TRBV14,TRBJ2-1,.,.,TGTGCCAGCAGCCGCCTGGAGGTCTACAATGAGCAGTTCTTC,CASSRLEVYNEQFF
TRBV7-3,TRBJ2-1,TRBD2,few,TGTGCCAGCAGCTTAACGAGGCGGGAGGCCGGTTCAAGCTCCTACAATGAGCAGTTCTTC,CASSLTRREAGSSSYNEQFF
TRBV5-6,TRBJ2-1,TRBD2,few,TGTGCCAGCAGCTTGGCCAGACTAGCGGGGGGGCCGGGTGAGCAGTTCTTC,CASSLARLAGGPGEQFF
TRBV10-3,TRBJ1-1,.,few,TGTGCCATCAGTGGAACAGGGTCCACTGAAGCTTTCTTT,CAISGTGSTEAFF
TRBV7-3,TRBJ2-7,TRBD2,few,TGTGCCAGCACCCCAGCGGGGTCGTCCTACGAGCAGTACTTC,CASTPAGSSYEQYF
TRBV6-5,TRBJ2-7,TRBD1,.,TGTGCCAGCAGTTACTCGGGACAGGGCTCCTACGAGCAGTACTTC,CASSYSGQGSYEQYF
TRBV11-2,TRBJ1-1,.,.,TGTGCCAGCAGCTTCAACATCCTTTCTAACACTGAAGCTTTCTTT,CASSFNILSNTEAFF
TRBV5-4,TRBJ2-3,.,.,TGTGCCAGCAGCTTAGCGGCCGACTCAGATACGCAGTATTTT,CASSLAADSDTQYF
TRBV4-1,TRBJ2-7,.,few,TGCGCCAGCAGCCAAGATGACAAAATCTACGAGCAGTACTTC,CASSQDDKIYEQYF
TRBV28,TRBJ1-2,.,few,TGTGCCAGCCCGCCCACAGGGCGTCGCTATGGCTACACCTTC,CASPPTGRRYGYTF
TRBV18,TRBJ2-7,TRBD2,few,TGTGCCAGCTCACCACTCACTAGCGGGAGCGGTGAGCAGTACTTC,CASSPLTSGSGEQYF
TRBV4-2,TRBJ1-1,.,few,TGTGCCAGCAGCCAAGATTTAGCAGGGCCCACTGAAGCTTTCTTT,CASSQDLAGPTEAFF
TRBV19,TRBJ1-2,.,.,TGTGCCAGTAGTATAGAACATGGAACAGATATCTATGGCTACACCTTC,CASSIEHGTDIYGYTF
TRBV5-1,TRBJ2-6,TRBD2,few,TGCGCCACTTCAGCGGGGGGTTCTGGGTTGGCCAACGTCCTGACTTTC,CATSAGGSGLANVLTF
TRBV9,TRBJ1-3,.,few,TGTGCCAGCACCGGCTCTGGAAACACCATATATTTT,CASTGSGNTIYF
TRBV28,TRBJ1-2,TRBD1,.,TGTGCCAGCAGTTCACAGGGGAGAGGGGGCTACACCTTC,CASSSQGRGGYTF
TRBV28,TRBJ2-5,TRBD1,few,TGTGCCAGCAGTCCCGGGACAGGGTCCCGGACCCAGTACTTC,CASSPGTGSRTQYF
TRBV30,TRBJ1-5,.,few,TGTGCCTGGAGCGTTACAGGGACGGTGGGCAATCAGCCCCAGCATTTT,CAWSVTGTVGNQPQHF
TRBV29-1,TRBJ1-1,TRBD1,few,TGCAGCGTTGAAGGGACAGGGGGCGTTGAAGCTTTCTTT,CSVEGTGGVEAFF
TRBV4-1,TRBJ2-7,TRBD1,many,TGCGCCAGCAGCCAAGACCCCGGGACAGGGGGTCCGATTTTTTACGAGCAGTACTTC,CASSQDPGTGGPIFYEQYF
TRBV28,TRBJ2-7,.,.,TGTGCCAGCAGTAAGGTAGGCGGAACCTACGAGCAGTACTTC,CASSKVGGTYEQYF
TRBV19,TRBJ2-7,TRBD2,many,TGTGCCAGTAGTATCGCGGGAGTGGCCTACGAGCAGTACTTC,CASSIAGVAYEQYF
TRBV6-6,TRBJ2-7,TRBD2,.,TGTGCCAGCACCTTCGGCGCGGGAGGAGGCGAGCAGTACTTC,CASTFGAGGGEQYF
TRBV7-3,TRBJ2-2,.,few,TGTGCCAGCAGCTTACTTGACACCGGGGAGCTGTTTTTT,CASSLLDTGELFF
TRBV5-4,TRBJ1-1,.,few,TGTGCCAGCAGCCGATCAGGGTTGGACACTGAAGCTTTCTTT,CASSRSGLDTEAFF
TRBV28,TRBJ2-2,TRBD2,.,TGTGCCAGCAGTTTAGCGGGAGCGAACACCGGGGAGCTGTTTTTT,CASSLAGANTGELFF
TRBV7-7,TRBJ2-1,.,.,TGTGCTAGCAGCTTAAAAGCGACGAATGAGCAGTTCTTC,CASSLKATNEQFF
TRBV29-1,TRBJ2-1,TRBD1,.,TGCAGCGTTGAAGGGGACCACAGGGGGTTCAATGAGCAGTTCTTC,CSVEGDHRGFNEQFF
TRBV7-2,TRBJ2-3,.,few,TGTGCCAGCAGCCCGCACACCAGCACAGATACGCAGTATTTT,CASSPHTSTDTQYF
TRBV20-1,TRBJ2-1,.,.,TGCAGTGCTAGACTAGTTGTTGAGCAGTTCTTC,CSARLVVEQFF
TRBV5-1,TRBJ1-1,TRBD1,.,TGCGCCAGCAGCTTTGGGGACAGGGGAATGAACACTGAAGCTTTCTTT,CASSFGDRGMNTEAFF
TRBV6-1,TRBJ1-6,.,.,TGTGCCAGCAGTGAAGCGGAGGGGCCCTATAATTCACCCCTCCACTTT,CASSEAEGPYNSPLHF
TRBV16,TRBJ1-2,.,.,TGTGCCAGCAGTCCCCAGGGAAATTATGGCTACACCTTC,CASSPQGNYGYTF
TRBV7-2,TRBJ2-7,.,.,TGTGCCAGCAGCTTAATCCGAGGTTCCTACGAGCAGTACTTC,CASSLIRGSYEQYF
TRBV11-1,TRBJ1-3,.,.,TGTGCCAGCAGCCAACCAGGGAACCCTGGAAACACCATATATTTT,CASSQPGNPGNTIYF
TRBV5-1,TRBJ2-2,.,few,TGCGCCAGCAGCCCTGCCCCCGGGGTAGGGACCGGGGAGCTGTTTTTT,CASSPAPGVGTGELFF
TRBV28,TRBJ2-7,.,.,TGTGCCAGCAGTCATTCGGCATTCACAGGGCCCTACGAGCAGTACTTC,CASSHSAFTGPYEQYF
TRBV5-1,TRBJ1-2,.,.,TGCGCCAGCAGCGGAGGGTCCCGCGGTGGCTACACCTTC,CASSGGSRGGYTF
TRBV6-6,TRBJ2-1,TRBD2,.,TGTGCCAGCAGTTTTAGCGGGGGGGTCACCTACAATGAGCAGTTCTTC,CASSFSGGVTYNEQFF